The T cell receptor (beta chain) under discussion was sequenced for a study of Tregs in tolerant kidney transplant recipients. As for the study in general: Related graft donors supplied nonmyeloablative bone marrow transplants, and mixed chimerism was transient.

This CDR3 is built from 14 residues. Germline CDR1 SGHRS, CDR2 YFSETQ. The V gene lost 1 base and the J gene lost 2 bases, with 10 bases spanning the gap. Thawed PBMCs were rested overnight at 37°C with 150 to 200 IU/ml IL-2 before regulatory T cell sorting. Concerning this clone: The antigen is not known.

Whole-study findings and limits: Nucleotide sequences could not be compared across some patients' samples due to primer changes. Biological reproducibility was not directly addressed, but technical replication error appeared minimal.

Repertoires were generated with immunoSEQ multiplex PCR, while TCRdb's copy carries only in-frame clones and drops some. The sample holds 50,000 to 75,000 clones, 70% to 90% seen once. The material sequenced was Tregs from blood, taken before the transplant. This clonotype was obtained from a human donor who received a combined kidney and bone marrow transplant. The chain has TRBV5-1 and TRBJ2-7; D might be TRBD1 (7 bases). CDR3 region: CASSLQGGTYEQYF. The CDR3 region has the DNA TGCGCCAGCAGCTTGCAGGGGGGTACCTACGAGCAGTACTTC.